This T cell receptor beta chain originates from a study of Graves' ophthalmopathy and Graves' hyperthyroidism. Study-wide results and caveats: The model predicted progression of ophthalmopathy with a sensitivity of roughly 70%, and its specificity was approximately 77%.

Additional autoimmune diseases, uncontrolled infections, pregnancy or lactation disqualified patients. PBMCs were isolated from an approximately 10 ml sample of fresh peripheral blood. The CDR3 has 14 residues. The ends were cut back, 3 bases at V and 1 base at J, with 10 bases in the middle. This clonotype occurred many times. What it binds is not known. Amplification of TCR beta CDR3 regions used RNA transcripts. First-round RT-PCR used HTBI primers; second-round multiplex PCR followed. TCRdb re-derived calls from the multiplex PCR reads in MiXCR, one entry per CDR3 protein. The sample contains fewer than 650,000 distinct CDR3 sequences, approximately 21% of which appear only once.

The receptor was isolated from a woman between 18 and 29 years old with stable Graves' hyperthyroidism. Some clones in this sample may be carry-over from other donors' samples. The material sequenced was peripheral blood. The J gene is TRBJ2-7, the V gene TRBV12-3 or TRBV12-4; no clear D. The chain's CDR3 is CASSFSAQSYEQYF. CDR3 coding DNA: TGTGCCAGCAGTTTTTCGGCACAATCCTACGAGCAGTACTTC.